The clone carrying this T cell receptor (beta chain) was counted a few times. What it binds is not known. This sample was taken from a study of OX40 agonist ivuxolimab in advanced cancers. Study conclusions and caveats: In the 0.1 to 3.0 mg/kg range, CD4+ and CD8+ blood T cells had expanded clonally by week 6.

The repertoire was sequenced with immunoSEQ multiplex PCR; TCRdb's copy has only in-frame clones and lacks some. This table has about 49,000 clones, 85% appearing once. Per the germline V gene, CDR1 is SGHVS and CDR2 is FQNEAQ. The CDR3 is 15 amino acids. V was clipped by 1 base and J by 7 bases; unmatched bases: 9. The sequence came from an adult with an advanced solid tumor such as melanoma, head and neck, liver or kidney cancer. The starting material was CD4+ or CD8+ T cells sorted from blood, obtained in a trial of the OX40 agonist ivuxolimab. The chain carries TRBV7-8 and TRBJ1-2; 7 bases line up with TRBD1. DNA for the CDR3: TGTGCCAGCAGCTTAGAGAGGGGGCTAGCTTCTGGCTACACCTTC. It yields the protein CASSLERGLASGYTF. Combining the CDR3 with reference TRBV7-8 and TRBJ1-2 gives the whole variable domain GAGVSQSPRYKVAKRGQDVALRCDPISGHVSLFWYQQALGQGPEFLTYFQNEAQLDKSGLPSDRFFAERPEGSVSTLKIQRTQQEDSAVYLCASSLERGLASGYTFGSGTRLTVV.